Following are 29 T cell receptor beta chains from one sample sequenced in a study of PD-L1 blockade in urothelial cancer. This sample's time point: pretreatment peripheral blood. Some clones are missing from TCRdb's copy, which holds only in-frame ones; the method was immunoSEQ multiplex PCR. The repertoire holds 70,000 to 80,000 clones, around four fifths seen once, with 6.7% in the top ten. The specimen was PBMCs, collected around atezolizumab (anti-PD-L1) treatment. These receptors came from a man aged 35-49 years with urothelial cancer.

The chain has TRBV30 and TRBJ1-2; 8 bases are shared with TRBD1. The CDR3 has 13 amino acids. Germline CDR1 is GTSNPN and CDR2 is SVGIG (reference sequence). J was trimmed by 4 bases and V by 1 base; bases with no gene match: 2. This chain's CDR3 is CAWSDTGGYGYTF. The CDR3 DNA follows: TGTGCCTGGAGTGATACAGGGGGCTATGGCTACACCTTC.

This clone was detected a few times. This chain joins TRBV27 and TRBJ2-1; tentative D call: TRBD2 (6 bases). The CDR3 consists of 12 residues. Trimming stripped 7 bases from V and 9 bases from J, with 13 bases between. Germline CDR1 MNHEY, CDR2 SMNVEV (reference sequence). CDR3 sequence reads: CASTTEGFEQFF. The DNA for the CDR3 is TGTGCCAGCACCACGGAGGGTTTTGAGCAGTTCTTC.

This clone was found a few times. This chain uses TRBV11-2 with TRBJ1-5, with D possibly being TRBD1 (5 bases). Between the trimmed V and J ends, which lost 5 bases and 3 bases, there was a span of 17 bases. The germline V gene encodes CDR1 SGHAT and CDR2 FQNNGV. CDR3 length: 16 amino acids. The CDR3 is CASSPAGGSSNQPQHF. CDR3 nucleotide sequence: TGTGCCAGCAGCCCGGCGGGGGGGAGTTCCAATCAGCCCCAGCATTTT.

The V gene is TRBV7-8, the J gene TRBJ2-1; 9 bases line up with TRBD2. CDR1 SGHVS and CDR2 FQNEAQ come from the germline V gene. V lost 1 base to trimming and J lost 8 bases; unmatched junction nucleotides: 9. This CDR3 region has 16 residues. As DNA, the CDR3 is TGTGCCAGCAGCTTAGATAGCGGGAGAATTTCTGATGAGCAGTTCTTC. This translates into CASSLDSGRISDEQFF.

The rearrangement joins TRBV9 to TRBJ1-2, with TRBD1 matching 7 bases. This CDR3 contains 15 residues. CDR1 is SGDLS, CDR2 YYNGEE, per germline. Germline trimming cut 6 bases from V and 4 bases from J; bases unmatched to any gene: 12. CDR3 DNA sequence: TGTGCCAGCACGGCGGGAGGACAGGTGGGCTATGGCTACACCTTC. Translating it yields CASTAGGQVGYGYTF.

V gene TRBV4-3 combines with J gene TRBJ2-7; maybe TRBD1 (5 bases). This CDR3 is 12 amino acids long. The germline CDR1 and CDR2 sequences are LGHNA and YSLEER. V lost 11 bases, J lost 11 bases, and 22 bases lay in between. CDR3 coding DNA: TGCGCCCCTAGGAGACAGCACCTAGGGGAGTACTTC. It is translated as CAPRRQHLGEYF.

The genes are TRBV28 and TRBJ2-6; TRBD1 matches at 12 bases. Germline CDR1 is MDHEN and CDR2 is SYDVKM. This CDR3 has 19 residues. V trimming: 5 bases; J trimming: 0 bases; junction bases outside the gene matches: 8. The CDR3 region has the DNA TGTGCCAGCAGTAAGGTGGGACAGGGGGCCTTCTCTGGGGCCAACGTCCTGACTTTC. Protein product: CASSKVGQGAFSGANVLTF.

The gene calls are TRBV29-1 and TRBJ2-1, with 8 bases matching TRBD1. Germline assignment: CDR1 SQVTM and CDR2 ANQGSEA. V lost 6 bases, J lost 1 base, and 11 bases stayed unmatched. This CDR3 is 16 amino acids long. This chain's CDR3 is CSVPRRGRESYNEQFF. The DNA for the CDR3 is TGCAGCGTCCCCCGCAGGGGGCGTGAATCCTACAATGAGCAGTTCTTC.

This clone was observed a handful of times. CDR3 residues: CASSSGSGAYEQYF. For the CDR3, the DNA is TGTGCCAGCAGCTCGGGCAGCGGGGCCTACGAGCAGTACTTC. The rearrangement uses TRBV7-2 and TRBJ2-7, with 7 bases lining up with TRBD2. Per germline, CDR1 SGHTA and CDR2 FQGNSA. With V trimmed by 4 bases and J by 2 bases, 5 bases remained unmatched. The CDR3 is 14 residues long.

The gene calls are TRBV30 and TRBJ1-5; D gene ambiguous. The CDR3 is 13 amino acids. Trimming took off 0 bases at V and 7 bases at J, with 10 bases between the two ends. Germline V CDR1 and CDR2: GTSNPN, SVGIG (reference sequence). CDR3 in amino acids: CAWSVSGGQPQHF. For the CDR3, the DNA is TGTGCCTGGAGTGTATCGGGTGGCCAGCCCCAGCATTTT.

V is TRBV19 and J is TRBJ2-5; D might be TRBD2 (6 bases). V dropped 7 bases and J dropped 3 bases, with 15 bases sitting between them. This CDR3 has 14 amino acids. CDR1 is LNHDA and CDR2 is SQIVND in the germline V gene (reference sequence). CDR3 sequence (DNA): TGTGCCAGTACCAGGACTATTCGAGAAGAGACCCAGTACTTC. It encodes CASTRTIREETQYF. Variable domain in full (rest from reference TRBV19 and TRBJ2-5): DGGITQSPKYLFRKEGQNVTLSCEQNLNHDAMYWYRQDPGQGLRLIYYSQIVNDFQKGDIAEGYSVSREKKESFPLTVTSAQKNPTAFYLCASTRTIREETQYFGPGTRLLVL.

The count of this clone is one. The CDR3 nucleotides read TGTGCCACCAGCAGAGGGGGAGGGATGGCTAGCACCTACAATGAGCAGTTCTTC. It translates to CATSRGGGMASTYNEQFF. The chain links TRBV15 to TRBJ2-1; 7 positions match TRBD2. Looked up from germline, CDR1 is LNHNV and CDR2 is YYDKDF (reference sequence). This CDR3 has 18 residues. The V gene end was trimmed by 1 base and the J gene end by 2 bases; junction bases not matched to a gene: 11. Looking up the rest from reference TRBV15 and TRBJ2-1 gives the full variable domain: DAMVIQNPRYQVTQFGKPVTLSCSQTLNHNVMYWYQQKSSQAPKLLFHYYDKDFNNEADTPDNFQSRRPNTSFCFLDIRSPGLGDTAMYLCATSRGGGMASTYNEQFFGPGTRLTVL.

The rearrangement links TRBV10-3 to TRBJ1-1, with 8 bases identical to TRBD1. Germline V gives CDR1 ENHRY, CDR2 SYGVKD. The CDR3 length is 15 residues. V lost 0 bases to trimming and J lost 11 bases; unmatched junction nucleotides: 11. CDR3 residues: CAISESVRGQGQAFF. Written as DNA, the CDR3 is TGTGCCATCAGTGAGTCGGTGAGAGGACAGGGACAGGCTTTCTTT.

This chain uses TRBV4-1 with TRBJ1-1, with 10 positions matching TRBD1. CDR3 length: 16 residues. V lost 2 bases, J lost 0 bases, and 3 bases stayed unmatched. Germline V gene sequence: CDR1 MGHRA, CDR2 YSYEKL. The CDR3 region is CASSQRQGAMNTEAFF. CDR3 nucleotide sequence: TGCGCCAGCAGCCAAAGACAGGGGGCAATGAACACTGAAGCTTTCTTT.

This clone came up once. V and J are TRBV11-2 and TRBJ2-1, with D possibly being TRBD1 (5 bases). CDR1 and CDR2 (germline): SGHAT, FQNNGV. This CDR3 is 16 amino acids long. The V and J ends lost 5 bases and 2 bases respectively, with 16 bases between them. This chain's CDR3 is CASSLEWTSTYNEQFF. CDR3 sequence (DNA): TGTGCCAGCAGCCTTGAGTGGACAAGTACCTACAATGAGCAGTTCTTC.

This chain connects TRBV18 to TRBJ1-5; D uncertain. The V gene's germline CDR1 is KGHSH and CDR2 LQKENI. Trimming left V 4 bases short and J 3 bases short, with 7 bases between. This CDR3 region has 13 residues. The CDR3 is CASSLGPNQPQHF. As DNA, the CDR3 is TGTGCCAGCTCACTCGGTCCCAATCAGCCCCAGCATTTT.

This clone was found many times. The genes are TRBV6-5 and TRBJ2-2; 7 bases agree with TRBD1. Looked up from germline, CDR1 is MNHEY and CDR2 is SVGAGI. Germline trimming cut 6 bases from V and 6 bases from J; bases unmatched to any gene: 10. This CDR3 contains 15 residues. CDR3 sequence (DNA): TGTGCCAGCAGACCTAAAGGGACAGAGGCCGGGGAGCTGTTTTTT. Amino acid sequence: CASRPKGTEAGELFF.

The chain recombines TRBV27 with TRBJ2-6, with 8 bases fitting TRBD1. Germline V gene lookup returns CDR1 MNHEY and CDR2 SMNVEV (reference sequence). Trimming took 5 bases from V and 2 from J; bases not matched to a gene: 8. The CDR3 has 17 amino acids. In DNA form, the CDR3 reads TGTGCCAGCAGTCCCTCGGACAGGGTAACTGGGGCCAACGTCCTGACTTTC. This sequence encodes CASSPSDRVTGANVLTF.

This sequence joins TRBV6-4 and TRBJ2-1; 8 nucleotides match TRBD2. Germline V CDR1 and CDR2: MRHNA, SNTAGT. V trimming: 6 bases; J trimming: 3 bases; junction bases outside the gene matches: 10. The CDR3 extends over 16 amino acids. CDR3 amino acids: CASSPQVAGGYNEQFF. In nucleotides, the CDR3 is TGTGCCAGCAGCCCCCAGGTCGCGGGAGGCTACAATGAGCAGTTCTTC.

J is TRBJ2-1 and V is TRBV25-1; maybe TRBD2 (5 bases). Trimming shortened V by 0 bases and J by 7 bases, and 10 bases separated the two germline ends. Per germline, CDR1 MGHDK and CDR2 SYGVNS. This CDR3 is 14 amino acids long. CDR3 residues: CASSEYLRANEQFF. The CDR3 DNA reads TGTGCCAGCAGTGAATACTTGAGGGCGAATGAGCAGTTCTTC.

This chain connects TRBV11-2 to TRBJ1-3, with D hard to call. The CDR3 has 14 residues. The V gene lost 6 bases and the J gene lost 0 bases, with 9 bases spanning the gap. The V gene's germline CDR1 is SGHAT and CDR2 FQNNGV. The CDR3 loop reads CASRFQDSGNTIYF. The CDR3 nucleotides are TGTGCCAGCAGGTTTCAGGACTCTGGAAACACCATATATTTT. Supplemented by reference TRBV11-2 and TRBJ1-3, the full variable domain reads EAGVAQSPRYKIIEKRQSVAFWCNPISGHATLYWYQQILGQGPKLLIQFQNNGVVDDSQLPKDRFSAERLKGVDSTLKIQPAKLEDSAVYLCASRFQDSGNTIYFGEGSWLTVV.

CDR3 DNA: TGTGCCAGCAACCCCTCGGGCAGGGGATCTTATGGCTACACCTTC. It encodes CASNPSGRGSYGYTF. V and J are TRBV7-8 and TRBJ1-2, with D perhaps TRBD1 (6 bases). Germline CDR1 and CDR2: SGHVS and FQNEAQ. The CDR3 spans 15 residues. V lost 7 bases, J lost 5 bases, and 20 bases lay in between. Together with reference TRBV7-8 and TRBJ1-2, the CDR3 gives the full variable domain: GAGVSQSPRYKVAKRGQDVALRCDPISGHVSLFWYQQALGQGPEFLTYFQNEAQLDKSGLPSDRFFAERPEGSVSTLKIQRTQQEDSAVYLCASNPSGRGSYGYTFGSGTRLTVV.

CDR3 region: CASSPGGDQPQHF. In DNA form, the CDR3 reads TGTGCCAGCTCACCAGGGGGGGATCAGCCCCAGCATTTT. This chain uses TRBV18 with TRBJ1-5; tentative D call: TRBD1 (5 bases). The CDR3 length is 13 residues. The germline V gene has CDR1 KGHSH and CDR2 LQKENI. V dropped 2 bases and J dropped 5 bases, with 7 bases sitting between them.

This clone was counted only a few times. The chain combines TRBV28 with TRBJ2-3, with TRBD1 identical over 8 bases. Looked up from germline, CDR1 is MDHEN and CDR2 is SYDVKM. The trim removed 3 bases at V and 2 bases at J, leaving 10 bases unmatched. CDR3 length equals 17 residues. CDR3 in DNA: TGTGCCAGCAGTTTTTCCGACAGGGGATCTTACACAGATACGCAGTATTTT. Its translation: CASSFSDRGSYTDTQYF.

Here the CDR3 reads CASSLDPRQADTEAFF. The CDR3 region has the DNA TGTGCCAGCAGCTTAGATCCCAGACAGGCGGACACTGAAGCTTTCTTT. V and J are TRBV11-2 and TRBJ1-1, with D possibly being TRBD1 (6 bases). V was shortened by 0 bases and J by 3 bases, with 14 bases between the two germline ends. This CDR3 contains 16 residues. Germline V gene data show CDR1 as SGHAT and CDR2 as FQNNGV.

This clone was observed a handful of times. The chain employs TRBV27 and TRBJ1-2; D may be TRBD1 (6 bases). V was trimmed by 5 bases and J by 4 bases, leaving 23 bases between them. CDR1 is MNHEY and CDR2 is SMNVEV in the germline V gene (reference sequence). The CDR3 is made up of 17 amino acids. CDR3: CASSPQPRGRGIYGYTF. The CDR3 DNA reads TGTGCCAGCAGTCCCCAACCCAGGGGAAGGGGCATCTATGGCTACACCTTC.

The chain uses TRBV15 and TRBJ1-2; possibly TRBD1 for D (5 bases). The CDR3 has 13 residues. Germline V CDR1 and CDR2: LNHNV, YYDKDF (reference sequence). Trimming pared 0 bases from V and 7 bases from J, leaving 9 bases between. CDR3 loop: CATSRDRTGGYTF. For the CDR3, the DNA is TGTGCCACCAGCAGAGATAGAACAGGTGGCTACACCTTC. The whole variable domain, filled in from reference TRBV15 and TRBJ1-2, reads DAMVIQNPRYQVTQFGKPVTLSCSQTLNHNVMYWYQQKSSQAPKLLFHYYDKDFNNEADTPDNFQSRRPNTSFCFLDIRSPGLGDTAMYLCATSRDRTGGYTFGSGTRLTVV.

This rearrangement joins TRBV6-1 to TRBJ2-7; TRBD1 matches at 7 bases. V lost 6 bases to trimming and J lost 4 bases; unmatched junction nucleotides: 9. The germline V gene has CDR1 MNHNS and CDR2 SASEGT. This CDR3 is 14 amino acids long. CDR3 sequence: CASRGSQGWYEQYF. The DNA of the CDR3 is TGTGCCAGCAGGGGCTCACAGGGGTGGTACGAGCAGTACTTC.

This clone was counted once. J is TRBJ2-7 and V is TRBV4-1; 9 bases match TRBD1. The ends lost 2 bases at V and 4 bases at J; junction bases unmatched: 3. In germline, CDR1 is MGHRA, CDR2 YSYEKL. This CDR3 has 14 amino acids. The CDR3 sequence is CASSQIDRGYEQYF. Here the CDR3 DNA reads TGCGCCAGCAGCCAAATCGACAGGGGGTACGAGCAGTACTTC.